Listed below are T cell receptor beta chains from one sample, sequenced in a study of early T cells in non-severe SARS-CoV-2 infection. TCRdb re-analysed the 5' RACE reads in MiXCR, keeping a single row per CDR3 protein. Here the sample spans fewer than 130,000 distinct CDR3 sequences, roughly an eighth being singletons. The sample was whole blood, taken at baseline. The receptor source for this set is an adult who was a healthcare worker with PCR-confirmed SARS-CoV-2 infection or an uninfected control (not recorded which). Both conserved end residues are part of each CDR3. D genes are given only for firm matches. The size field is filled for only some rows; it gives once, few, many or a size class.

clone_size,j_call,v_call,d_call,cdr3_aa,cdr3_nt
-,TRBJ1-2,TRBV20-1,-,CSAQTTGNYGYTF,TGCAGTGCTCAAACCACAGGGAACTATGGCTACACCTTC
many,TRBJ2-2,TRBV28,-,CASSLRNLELFF,TGTGCCAGCAGTTTAAGGAACCTGGAGCTGTTTTTT
-,TRBJ1-5,TRBV28,-,CASSFGGSNQPQHF,TGTGCCAGCAGTTTCGGCGGGAGCAATCAGCCCCAGCATTTT
-,TRBJ2-7,TRBV5-1,TRBD2,CASSSTSGSYEQYF,TGCGCCAGCAGCAGTACTAGCGGGAGTTACGAGCAGTACTTC
few,TRBJ1-4,TRBV29-1,TRBD1,CSVRTGENNEKLFF,TGCAGCGTTCGGACAGGCGAGAATAATGAAAAACTGTTTTTT
few,TRBJ2-2,TRBV4-2,TRBD2,CASSYGLAGAKTGELFF,TGTGCCAGCAGCTACGGACTAGCGGGTGCCAAAACCGGGGAGCTGTTTTTT
once,TRBJ1-4,TRBV5-5,-,CASSLFSMGLGEKLFF,TGTGCCAGCAGCTTGTTTTCGATGGGGCTAGGTGAAAAACTGTTTTTT
few,TRBJ2-7,TRBV28,-,CASSEDSLILYEQYF,TGTGCCAGCAGTGAGGACAGTCTGATCCTCTACGAGCAGTACTTC
few,TRBJ2-7,TRBV30,-,CAWRAGSHEQYF,TGTGCCTGGAGGGCAGGGAGCCACGAGCAGTACTTC
few,TRBJ2-3,TRBV6-5,TRBD2,CASTQTSGGATDTQYF,TGTGCCAGCACCCAGACTAGCGGGGGGGCGACAGATACGCAGTATTTT
-,TRBJ1-1,TRBV7-9,TRBD1,CASGRQGLTEAFF,TGTGCCAGCGGGCGACAGGGCCTCACTGAAGCTTTCTTT
few,TRBJ2-1,TRBV28,TRBD2,CASSRPGTSGRTVWNEQFF,TGTGCCAGCTCTCGTCCCGGGACTAGCGGGAGGACCGTCTGGAATGAGCAGTTCTTC
-,TRBJ2-3,TRBV24-1,TRBD2,CATSSGGTDTQYF,TGTGCCACCAGTTCGGGGGGAACAGATACGCAGTATTTT
-,TRBJ1-1,TRBV5-1,TRBD1,CASSLVGGGFNTEAFF,TGCGCCAGCAGCTTGGTTGGAGGGGGCTTCAACACTGAAGCTTTCTTT
once,TRBJ2-7,TRBV27,-,CASSWGVGEQYF,TGTGCCAGCAGTTGGGGGGTGGGCGAGCAGTACTTC
few,TRBJ1-1,TRBV5-5,-,CASSFQGRTEAFF,TGTGCCAGCAGCTTTCAGGGTAGGACTGAAGCTTTCTTT
many,TRBJ1-1,TRBV6-6,TRBD1,CASSYAQGANTEAFF,TGTGCCAGCAGTTACGCACAGGGGGCTAATACTGAAGCTTTCTTT
-,TRBJ2-7,TRBV5-1,TRBD1,CASSSTGRDEQYF,TGCGCCAGCAGCTCGACAGGGAGAGACGAGCAGTACTTC
-,TRBJ2-5,TRBV7-7,TRBD2,CASSQLAGPEETQYF,TGTGCTAGCAGCCAACTAGCGGGACCAGAAGAGACCCAGTACTTC
-,TRBJ2-3,TRBV12-3/TRBV12-4,TRBD2,CASSFAGTSGTDTQYF,TGTGCCAGCAGTTTTGCCGGGACTAGCGGGACAGATACGCAGTATTTT
-,TRBJ2-1,TRBV7-2,TRBD2,CASSLAGGGRLNNEQFF,TGTGCCAGCAGCTTAGCGGGCGGGGGGCGACTGAACAATGAGCAGTTCTTC
many,TRBJ1-1,TRBV20-1,-,CSARRAGTEAFF,TGCAGTGCTAGGCGAGCGGGCACTGAAGCTTTCTTT
-,TRBJ2-1,TRBV18,TRBD1,CASSLRTGGFYNEQFF,TGTGCCAGCTCACTCCGGACAGGGGGCTTCTACAATGAGCAGTTCTTC
-,TRBJ2-4,TRBV5-5,TRBD1,CASSLAGTGSVNIQYF,TGTGCCAGCAGCTTGGCCGGGACAGGTTCGGTAAACATTCAGTACTTC
few,TRBJ1-6,TRBV7-9,-,CASSSVTGSPLHF,TGTGCCAGCAGCTCAGTTACCGGGTCACCCCTCCACTTT
few,TRBJ2-7,TRBV5-1,TRBD2,CASSLTAGEYEQYF,TGCGCCAGCAGCTTGACAGCGGGAGAATACGAGCAGTACTTC
few,TRBJ1-1,TRBV9,-,CASSVVRDDTEAFF,TGTGCCAGCAGCGTAGTTCGGGATGACACTGAAGCTTTCTTT
many,TRBJ1-4,TRBV6-5,-,CASSSDPGGEKLFF,TGTGCCAGCAGCTCCGACCCGGGGGGCGAAAAACTGTTTTTT
-,TRBJ2-1,TRBV29-1,-,CSARRGVSPNEQFF,TGCAGCGCGAGACGGGGAGTGTCCCCCAATGAGCAGTTCTTC
-,TRBJ1-1,TRBV5-1,-,CASSRDSTEAFF,TGCGCCAGCAGCCGCGACAGTACTGAAGCTTTCTTT
many,TRBJ1-1,TRBV3-1,-,CASSPQGDHTEAFF,TGTGCCAGCAGCCCACAGGGAGACCACACTGAAGCTTTCTTT
few,TRBJ1-5,TRBV6-5,-,CASSPSGQGGGHQPQHF,TGTGCCAGCAGTCCTTCCGGGCAGGGAGGGGGTCATCAGCCCCAGCATTTT
-,TRBJ2-1,TRBV7-2,TRBD2,CASSPLGAGGRYNEQFF,TGTGCCAGCAGCCCTCTGGGGGCGGGGGGCCGCTACAATGAGCAGTTCTTC
many,TRBJ2-1,TRBV27,-,CASSFRDRTYNEQFF,TGTGCCAGCAGTTTTCGCGACAGGACTTACAATGAGCAGTTCTTC
-,TRBJ2-3,TRBV9,TRBD2,CASSVALAGSTDTQYF,TGTGCCAGCAGCGTAGCACTAGCGGGTAGCACAGATACGCAGTATTTT
-,TRBJ2-3,TRBV5-5,-,CASSLAFLTDTQYF,TGTGCCAGCAGCTTGGCCTTTCTCACAGATACGCAGTATTTT
-,TRBJ2-1,TRBV11-2,TRBD2,CASSLLAGGYYNEQFF,TGTGCCAGCAGCTTATTAGCGGGGGGTTATTACAATGAGCAGTTCTTC
few,TRBJ1-1,TRBV9,-,CASSVKGYTEAFF,TGTGCCAGCAGCGTAAAAGGATACACTGAAGCTTTCTTT
-,TRBJ1-1,TRBV6-5,TRBD1,CASSYGDRVLNTEAFF,TGTGCCAGCAGTTACGGGGACAGGGTCTTGAACACTGAAGCTTTCTTT
few,TRBJ2-3,TRBV28,TRBD2,CASIPRLAGMTTDTQYF,TGTGCCAGCATCCCAAGACTAGCGGGAATGACCACAGATACGCAGTATTTT
-,TRBJ1-6,TRBV19,-,CASSLSRGLNSPLHF,TGTGCCAGTAGTCTCTCCAGGGGCCTTAATTCACCCCTCCACTTT
-,TRBJ1-1,TRBV27,-,CASSFAAALNTEAFF,TGTGCCAGCAGTTTTGCGGCAGCCTTGAACACTGAAGCTTTCTTT
many,TRBJ1-1,TRBV6-6,TRBD1,CASSYPQQGAGTEAFF,TGTGCCAGCAGTTACCCACAACAGGGGGCAGGCACTGAAGCTTTCTTT
-,TRBJ1-6,TRBV20-1,-,CSASLPWGDSPLHF,TGCAGTGCTAGTCTACCGTGGGGGGATTCACCCCTCCACTTT
-,TRBJ1-1,TRBV18,TRBD1,CASSPGQGAGTEAFF,TGTGCCAGCTCACCGGGACAGGGGGCCGGGACTGAAGCTTTCTTT
few,TRBJ2-1,TRBV7-2,TRBD1,CASSSHRGLYNEQFF,TGTGCCAGCAGCTCCCACAGGGGGCTTTACAATGAGCAGTTCTTC